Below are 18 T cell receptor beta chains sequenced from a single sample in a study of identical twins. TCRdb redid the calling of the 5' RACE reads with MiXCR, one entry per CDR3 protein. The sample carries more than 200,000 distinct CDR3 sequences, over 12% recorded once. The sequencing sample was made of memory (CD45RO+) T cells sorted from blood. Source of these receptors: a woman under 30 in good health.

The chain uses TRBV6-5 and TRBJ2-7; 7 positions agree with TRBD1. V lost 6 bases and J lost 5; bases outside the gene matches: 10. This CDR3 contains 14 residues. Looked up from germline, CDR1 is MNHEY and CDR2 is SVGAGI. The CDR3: CASRLDREKDEQYF. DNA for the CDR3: TGTGCCAGCAGGTTAGACAGGGAAAAGGACGAGCAGTACTTC.

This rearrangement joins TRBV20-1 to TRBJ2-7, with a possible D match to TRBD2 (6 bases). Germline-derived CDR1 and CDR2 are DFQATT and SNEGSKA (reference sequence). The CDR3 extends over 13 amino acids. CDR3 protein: CSFRDSGFYEQYF. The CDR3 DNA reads TGCAGCTTCCGGGATAGCGGATTCTACGAGCAGTACTTC.

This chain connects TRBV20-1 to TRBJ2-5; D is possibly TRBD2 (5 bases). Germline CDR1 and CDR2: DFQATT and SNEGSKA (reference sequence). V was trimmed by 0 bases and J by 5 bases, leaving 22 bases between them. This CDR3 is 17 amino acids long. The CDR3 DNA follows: TGCAGTGCTAGAGATCGGGAACCGTCCTCTCCTATTGAGACCCAGTACTTC. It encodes CSARDREPSSPIETQYF.

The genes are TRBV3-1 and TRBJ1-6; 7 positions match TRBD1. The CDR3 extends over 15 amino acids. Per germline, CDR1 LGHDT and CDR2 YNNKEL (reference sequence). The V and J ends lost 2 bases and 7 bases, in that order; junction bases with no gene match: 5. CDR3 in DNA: TGTGCCAGCAGCCAAACGGACAGGAAGAATTCACCCCTCCACTTT. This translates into CASSQTDRKNSPLHF.

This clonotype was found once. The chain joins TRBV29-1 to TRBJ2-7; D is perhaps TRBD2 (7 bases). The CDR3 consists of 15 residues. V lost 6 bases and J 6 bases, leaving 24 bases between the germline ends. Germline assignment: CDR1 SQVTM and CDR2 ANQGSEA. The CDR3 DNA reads TGCAGCGTCTCCCCCCGCCGGGCGGGGGCCTCCGAGCAGTACTTC. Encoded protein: CSVSPRRAGASEQYF.

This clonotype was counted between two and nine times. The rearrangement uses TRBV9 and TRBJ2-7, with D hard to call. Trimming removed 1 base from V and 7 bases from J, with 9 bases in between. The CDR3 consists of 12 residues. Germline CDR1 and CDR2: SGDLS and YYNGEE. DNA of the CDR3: TGTGCCAGCAGCGTAAGTTGGGGTGAGCAGTACTTC. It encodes CASSVSWGEQYF.

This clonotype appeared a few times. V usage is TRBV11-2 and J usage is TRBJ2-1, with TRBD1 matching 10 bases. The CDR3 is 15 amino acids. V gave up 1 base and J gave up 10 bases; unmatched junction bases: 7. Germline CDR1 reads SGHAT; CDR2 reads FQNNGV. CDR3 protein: CASSLGDRGFVEQFF. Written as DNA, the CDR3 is TGTGCCAGCAGCTTAGGGGACAGGGGTTTCGTCGAGCAGTTCTTC.

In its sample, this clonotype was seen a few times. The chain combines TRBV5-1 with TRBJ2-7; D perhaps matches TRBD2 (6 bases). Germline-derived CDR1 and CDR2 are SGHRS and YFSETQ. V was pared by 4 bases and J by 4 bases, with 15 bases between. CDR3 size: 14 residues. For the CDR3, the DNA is TGCGCCAGCAGCCATGGGGCGGGAAATTACGAGCAGTACTTC. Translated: CASSHGAGNYEQYF. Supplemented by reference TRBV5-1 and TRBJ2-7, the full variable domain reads KAGVTQTPRYLIKTRGQQVTLSCSPISGHRSVSWYQQTPGQGLQFLFEYFSETQRNKGNFPGRFSGRQFSNSRSEMNVSTLELGDSALYLCASSHGAGNYEQYFGPGTRLTVT.

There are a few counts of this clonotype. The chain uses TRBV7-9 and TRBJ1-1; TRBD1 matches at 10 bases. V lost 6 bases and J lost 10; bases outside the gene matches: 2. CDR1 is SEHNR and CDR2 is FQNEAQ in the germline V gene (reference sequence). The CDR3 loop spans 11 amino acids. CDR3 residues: CASRRQGAAFF. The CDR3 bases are TGTGCCAGCAGACGACAGGGGGCAGCTTTCTTT.

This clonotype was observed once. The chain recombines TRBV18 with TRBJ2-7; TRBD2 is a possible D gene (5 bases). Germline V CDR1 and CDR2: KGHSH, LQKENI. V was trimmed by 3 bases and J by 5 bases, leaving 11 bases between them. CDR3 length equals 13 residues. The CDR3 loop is CASSPAPRDEQYF. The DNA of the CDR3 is TGTGCCAGCTCACCTGCCCCGAGGGACGAGCAGTACTTC. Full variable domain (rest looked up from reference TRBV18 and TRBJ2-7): NAGVMQNPRHLVRRRGQEARLRCSPMKGHSHVYWYRQLPEEGLKFMVYLQKENIIDESGMPKERFSAEFPKEGPSILRIQQVVRGDSAAYFCASSPAPRDEQYFGPGTRLTVT.

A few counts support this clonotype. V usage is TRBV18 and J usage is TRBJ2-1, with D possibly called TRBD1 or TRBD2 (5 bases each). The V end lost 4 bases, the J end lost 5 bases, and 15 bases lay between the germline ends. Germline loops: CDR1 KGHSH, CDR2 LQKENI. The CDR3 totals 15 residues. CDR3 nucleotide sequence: TGTGCCAGCTCACGGATCCGGGACCAGAACAATGAGCAGTTCTTC. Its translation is CASSRIRDQNNEQFF. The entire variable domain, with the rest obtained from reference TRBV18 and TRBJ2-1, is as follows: NAGVMQNPRHLVRRRGQEARLRCSPMKGHSHVYWYRQLPEEGLKFMVYLQKENIIDESGMPKERFSAEFPKEGPSILRIQQVVRGDSAAYFCASSRIRDQNNEQFFGPGTRLTVL.

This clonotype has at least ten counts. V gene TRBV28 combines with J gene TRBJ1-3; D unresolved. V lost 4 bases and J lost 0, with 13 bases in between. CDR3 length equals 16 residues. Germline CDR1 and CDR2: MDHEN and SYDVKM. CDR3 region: CASSSSASGSGNTIYF. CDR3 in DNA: TGTGCCAGCAGTTCCTCGGCCTCCGGCTCTGGAAACACCATATATTTT.

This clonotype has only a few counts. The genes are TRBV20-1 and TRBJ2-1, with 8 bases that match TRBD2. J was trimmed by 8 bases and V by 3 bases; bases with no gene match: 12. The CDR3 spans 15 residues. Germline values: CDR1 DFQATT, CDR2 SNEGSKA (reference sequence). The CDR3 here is CSASAGGGGTHEQFF. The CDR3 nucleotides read TGCAGTGCTAGTGCGGGGGGTGGAGGGACCCATGAGCAGTTCTTC.

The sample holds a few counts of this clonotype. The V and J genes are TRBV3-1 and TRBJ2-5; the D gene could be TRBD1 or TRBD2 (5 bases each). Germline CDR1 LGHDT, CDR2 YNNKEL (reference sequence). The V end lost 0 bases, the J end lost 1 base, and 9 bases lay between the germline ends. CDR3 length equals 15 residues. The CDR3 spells CASSQDRGLQETQYF. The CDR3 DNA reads TGTGCCAGCAGCCAAGATCGGGGCCTCCAAGAGACCCAGTACTTC.

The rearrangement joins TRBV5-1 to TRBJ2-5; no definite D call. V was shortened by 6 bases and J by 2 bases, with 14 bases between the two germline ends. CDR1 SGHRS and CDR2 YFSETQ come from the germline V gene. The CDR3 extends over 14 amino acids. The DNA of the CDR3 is TGCGCCAGCACGATGGCTCCCGAGCAAGAGACCCAGTACTTC. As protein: CASTMAPEQETQYF.

The CDR3 nucleotides read TGTGCCAGCTCGGTTTCCGGGATCCACACCATATATTTT. Amino acid sequence: CASSVSGIHTIYF. The chain has TRBV12-3 or TRBV12-4 and TRBJ1-3; D ambiguous. This CDR3 spans 13 amino acids. The germline V and J ends were trimmed by 8 bases and 8 bases, with 16 bases remaining between them.

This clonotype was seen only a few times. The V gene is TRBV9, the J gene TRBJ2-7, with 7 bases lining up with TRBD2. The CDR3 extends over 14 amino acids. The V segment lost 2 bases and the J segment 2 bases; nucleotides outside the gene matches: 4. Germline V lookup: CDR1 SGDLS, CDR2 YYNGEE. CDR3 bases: TGTGCCAGCAGCGTGACCAGCGGGGCCTACGAGCAGTACTTC. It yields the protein CASSVTSGAYEQYF.

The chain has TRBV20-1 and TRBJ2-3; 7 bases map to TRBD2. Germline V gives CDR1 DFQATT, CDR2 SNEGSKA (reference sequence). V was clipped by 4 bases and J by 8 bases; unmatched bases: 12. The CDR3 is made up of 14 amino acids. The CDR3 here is CSAIRTSGGSTQYF. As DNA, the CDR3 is TGCAGTGCTATACGGACTAGTGGGGGTAGTACGCAGTATTTT.